This is a list of T cell receptor beta chains from one sample in a study of blood T cell repertoires in COVID-19. The table came from immunoSEQ multiplex PCR; TCRdb's copy has only in-frame clones and leaves some out. The sample carries a few hundred thousand clones, about 89% recorded once. The sample taken for sequencing was peripheral blood. The receptors stem from a man aged 35 to 55 who had recovered from COVID-19. CDR3s include the opening cysteine and the closing phenylalanine or tryptophan. D genes are given only for firm matches.

d_call,v_call,cdr3_aa
NA,TRBV5-1,CASSPDPSIGTDTQYF
TRBD1,TRBV7-2,CASSSTPGQGGKGYTF
TRBD1,TRBV3-1/TRBV3-2,CASSRAGGNPQPQHF
NA,TRBV7-2,CASSSTPSFNQPQHF
NA,TRBV4-2,CASSQGQGGDESDTQYF
NA,TRBV19,CASSIDGHPNQPQHF
NA,TRBV7-9,CASSFGPLETEAFF
TRBD2,TRBV19,CASTVGSGYQETQYF
NA,TRBV19,CASSYLTAEQFF
NA,TRBV5-5,CASSRTANTEAFF
NA,TRBV5-4,CASNKGLPSSGNTIYF
TRBD2,TRBV5-5,CASSHGLAGGLRRTDTQYF
NA,TRBV28,CASSRTGLRYGYTF
TRBD2,TRBV9,CASGPRGIAGGRETQYF
TRBD2,TRBV29-1,CSVDRLAAYNEQFF
TRBD1,TRBV5-6,CASSLATTGNYGYTF
NA,TRBV3-1/TRBV3-2,CASSHASRGYTF
NA,TRBV9,CASSVNAGNYNEQFF
NA,TRBV2,CATGSKTTGTEAFF
TRBD2,TRBV6-6,CASSHTSGRATYETQYF
NA,TRBV5-1,CASSLAGGSNQPQHF
NA,TRBV7-8,CASSLTGLENQETQYF
NA,TRBV27,CASSLQVNTEAFF
TRBD1,TRBV9,CASSTRGTGPSGANVLTF
NA,TRBV30,CAWSVSTGPQETQYF
NA,TRBV6-6,CASSPNRVNTEAFF
NA,TRBV27,CASSSSGTGELFF
NA,TRBV2,CASRYREVETEAFF
NA,TRBV10-2,CASSAVTGELFF
TRBD2,TRBV6-5,CASSSSPSGNEQFF
TRBD2,TRBV29-1,CSVGESGRTNEQFF
NA,TRBV18,CASSPPNSGQFYGYTF
TRBD1,TRBV30,CAWSVDRQGGNEKLFF
TRBD2,TRBV19,CASRDLAGGTYNEQFF
NA,TRBV27,CASSFSGAGGYTF
TRBD1,TRBV27,CASRGTGSLTIYF
NA,TRBV5-4,CASSWRGGREAFF
NA,TRBV7-6,CASSPPGEPYEQYF
NA,TRBV19,CASTKPALHGYTF
TRBD1,TRBV5-1,CASSLDRGPGKLFF
TRBD2,TRBV7-2,CASSPPSGIHSEQYF
NA,TRBV11-2,CASSLGVYSYEQYF
TRBD1,TRBV5-6,CASSLGQGPNYGYTF
NA,TRBV9,CASSVDSFDEQYF
NA,TRBV5-1,CASSLGQPPGSHPNEQFF
NA,TRBV5-1,CASSLGQRTYNEQFF
NA,TRBV18,CASSPSSIATNEKLFF
NA,TRBV6-5,CASSYSGGLQPQHF
NA,TRBV10-2,CASSENPRAYSGNTIYF
NA,TRBV21-1,CASSAEPEPGQGLSYGYTF
TRBD2,TRBV4-2,CASSLKGPPGLSLSSNTGELFF
NA,TRBV9,CASSASWRGPSTDTDTQYF
TRBD1,TRBV4-3,CASSQAGTDYGYTF
NA,TRBV5-6,CASSLGPAGNQPQHF
NA,TRBV7-2,CASSLGQAEQYF
NA,TRBV27,CASSLTDYNEQFF
TRBD2,TRBV29-1,CSCRGLAGEREQFF
NA,TRBV27,CASSSRTDNYGYTF
NA,TRBV6-1,CASSEAFGMVQDSNQPQHF
NA,TRBV10-3,CAISEPEPLYGYTF